Sequencing of this T cell receptor beta chain was carried out in a study of blood T cell repertoires in COVID-19. Study details: Samples of COVID-19 (acute and convalescent) were obtained from the United States, Italy and Spain. T cells, B-cell-depleted T cells, or PBMCs supplied cDNA or gDNA.

Authors' analysis steps: The authors estimated nucleated cell counts from reference gene primer amplification. Sequencing was performed with immunoSEQ multiplex PCR; in TCRdb, only in-frame clones are kept and a portion is missing. V and J calls and clone size are as listed in that table; D and trimming were resolved from the DNA. The sample includes 130,000 or so clones, over 65% of them seen just once. Trimming removed 8 bases from V and 5 bases from J; junction bases left unmatched: 11. The length of the CDR3 is 16 residues. Germline CDR1 reads LNHDA; CDR2 reads SQIVND (reference sequence). V gene TRBV19 combines with J gene TRBJ2-2; 10 nucleotides line up with TRBD2. Sequenced input: peripheral blood. The sequence was obtained from a man in his forties or fifties with acute or convalescent COVID-19. The CDR3, as DNA: TGTGCCAGTGCCGAGCTAGCGGGGGCTCCGACCGGGGAGCTGTTTTTT. This codes for CASAELAGAPTGELFF.